This T cell receptor (beta chain) was recorded in a study of blood T cell repertoires in COVID-19. Some clones are missing from TCRdb's copy, which holds only in-frame ones; the method was immunoSEQ multiplex PCR. Of roughly 140,000 clones listed, around 90% are singletons. This CDR3 spans 15 amino acids. Germline CDR1 reads KGHSH; CDR2 reads LQKENI. Trimming took 0 bases from V and 6 from J; bases not matched to a gene: 4. The chain recombines TRBV18 with TRBJ2-1; 8 nucleotides agree with TRBD2. The sequenced material came from peripheral blood. This receptor was taken from a man in his 70s with acute or convalescent COVID-19. The CDR3 protein is CASSPPGTRSNEQFF. The CDR3, as DNA: TGTGCCAGCTCACCACCGGGGACTAGAAGCAATGAGCAGTTCTTC.